This T cell receptor (beta chain) was observed in a study of blood T cell repertoires in COVID-19. Across the whole study: Collection of acute and convalescent COVID-19 samples took place in the United States, Italy and Spain. PBMCs, B-cell-depleted T cells, or T cells were the source of the cDNA or gDNA that made up the material.

Germline CDR1 is DFQATT and CDR2 is SNEGSKA (reference sequence). The germline V and J ends were trimmed by 2 bases and 4 bases, with 4 bases remaining between them. This CDR3 spans 11 amino acids. Original processing notes: Cell counts per sample came from amplifying reference gene primers. The repertoire was sequenced with immunoSEQ multiplex PCR; TCRdb's copy has only in-frame clones and lacks some. That table supplies the V and J calls and clone size; D and trimming were determined from the DNA. The sample yields more than 95,000 clones, about 90% seen once. The chain combines TRBV20-1 with TRBJ2-3; D gene unclear. The receptor's source is a human donor in a cohort sampled during active COVID-19. Sequenced sample: peripheral blood. The CDR3 sequence: CSARPADTQYF. The DNA of the CDR3 is TGCAGTGCTAGACCGGCAGATACGCAGTATTTT.